The T cell receptor (beta chain) under discussion was sequenced for a study of shared clonotypes between healthy human individuals. Overall study results and limits: Among a handful of donors, roughly 5% of naive CD4 clonotypes were found in common. Despite large depth, rarefaction showed incomplete sorted-subset sequencing. Since donors were few, the genetic and exposure-history diversity represented was limited. Non-shared clonotypes were found to have lower generation probabilities than the clonotypes that were shared by all four of the sorted-subset donors.

A remark on this clone: Its antigen is as yet unknown.

Sequencing used immunoSEQ multiplex PCR; TCRdb keeps in-frame clones, though not all of them. There are millions of clones in the sample; about 93% occur only once, and roughly 1.8% lies in the top ten. Germline V gene data show CDR1 as LNHNV and CDR2 as YYDKDF (reference sequence). The CDR3 spans 15 residues. The trim removed 4 bases at V and 7 bases at J, leaving 9 bases unmatched. The naive CD8 fraction comprised CD45RO-negative cells positively selected for CCR7 and excluded terminally differentiated effector memory CD45RA+ cells. The sample consisted of naive CD8+ T cells from PBMCs. The TCR sequence derives from a man aged 18 to 35 in good health. Some clones in this sample may be carry-over from other donors' samples. The V gene is TRBV15, the J gene TRBJ1-5, with 8 bases aligning to TRBD1. This chain's CDR3 is CATSIGQGRRQPQHF. DNA for the CDR3: TGTGCCACCAGCATAGGACAGGGTAGGAGGCAGCCCCAGCATTTT.